Here is one TCR beta chain with its context. TCRdb called the PCR reads again in MiXCR, with one record for every CDR3 protein. Of about 500,000 distinct CDR3 sequences listed, 20% to 25% are singletons. Sequencing libraries of naive CD8 cells derived from about 20,000 to 1,000,000 sorted cells with 10%, 30% or 50% RNA. CD8+CD4-CCR7+CD45RA+ cells were sorted as naive CD8 T cells. This sample was taken from a study of molecular identifiers for immune sequencing clone quantification. Study details: Replicate experiments took RNA from approximately 22,000 or 94,000 naive CD8 cells, divided it five ways and sequenced four.

This CDR3 is built from 15 residues. Trimming took 6 bases from V and 3 from J, leaving 15 bases between them. This TCR was recovered from a human donor in good health. Some libraries in this study had Jurkat cell RNA spiked in. The chain has TRBV12-3 or TRBV12-4 and TRBJ2-1, with D perhaps matching TRBD2 (6 bases). Sequencing was performed on naive CD8+ T cells from blood, with Jurkat cell RNA spiked in. The subset was: FACS-sorted CD8+CD4-CCR7+CD45RA+ naive T cells. The chain's CDR3 is CASSSSRRDYNEQFF. CDR3 nucleotide sequence: TGTGCCAGCAGCTCTAGTAGGCGGGACTACAATGAGCAGTTCTTC.